Below, one TCR beta chain is given with its context. This clonotype appeared many times. Its antigen specificity is not known. The record has no base qualities; no much larger clone is one base away. cDNA was synthesized by template-switch 5'RACE using a primer with a 10-nucleotide random unique molecular identifier that tagged each TCR transcript. Every sequencing run covered 15-18 subjects and yielded more than 180 million TCR-beta sequences. The RNeasy kit was used to extract total RNA. Using the KAPA Real-time Library Amplification kit, TCR-beta VDJ regions were amplified with primers for the TCR constant region and the 5'RACE anchor. Sample indexes and Illumina adaptors were added in a first PCR, after which library yield was increased in a second PCR. After Ampure bead purification, the roughly 650 bp TCR product was size-selected on a 2% E-gel SizeSelection system. Before pooling, libraries had their quality checked on a Bioanalyzer, their concentration measured with Qubit, and their quantity determined with the Kapa Library Quantification kit. An Illumina HiSeq 2500 sequenced the libraries paired-end 2 x 150 bp. To increase sequence diversity, about 25-31% phiX was spiked into each library pool. From the authors' description of their analysis: Quality-filtered reads were processed with the UMI-based MiGEC pipeline, and over 75% of raw TCR sequences were removed by the MiGEC pipeline during error correction. IMGT germline references were used for alignment of VDJ genes, and clonotypes were defined by a unique CDR3 amino acid sequence together with V-J genes. VDJtools evaluated clonal expansion, Shannon diversity and CDR3 relatedness (CalcPairwiseDistances, ClusterSamples); CLCbio workbench built phylogenetic trees. Clones with at least 8 unique UMIs were defined as expanded, with this threshold being based on coefficient-of-variation modelling across technical triplicates. Clones were called with MiXCR by TCRdb after fastp trimmed the public reads at Q25, and only in-frame beta chains were retained. Duplicate CDR3 protein sequences are folded into a single record with the most common DNA and genes. These V and J calls derive from TCRdb rather than the authors' analysis. Present in this sample are fewer than 60,000 distinct CDR3 sequences, less than 15% of which were seen just once. Roughly 4.5% of the sample is taken by the ten largest.

The germline V gene gives CDR1 as SGHRS and CDR2 as YFSETQ. Trimming takes 4 bases from V and 1 base from J, and the germline ends sit 16 bases apart. The CDR3 numbers 16 residues from cysteine through phenylalanine. Left in the record is the CDR3 DNA by itself, 48 bases read in frame from the first base. Per the publication, the time point label means: longitudinal time-point 2. Unsorted PBMC libraries were generated from 2 million PBMCs stored in RNAlater at -80 °C until RNA extraction. Peripheral blood underwent Ficoll-Hypaque density gradient centrifugation to isolate PBMCs, which were then cryopreserved in liquid nitrogen. This entry belongs to a study of neurological immune-mediated disorders (dated by TCRdb to between 2018 and 2021). With regard to the full study: Peripheral blood TCR-beta repertoires from HTLV-I-associated myelopathy (HAM/TSP) patients, multiple sclerosis patients and healthy controls were compared by UMI-based sequencing. The approximately 110 TCR-beta libraries included longitudinal samples, technical triplicates and paired sorted CD4+ and CD8+ T-cell subsets alongside PBMC samples. Longitudinal HAM/TSP and healthy donors had 3 time-points each (roughly 3-40 month intervals). The cohort comprised 68 subjects: 14 HAM/TSP patients, 35 or so multiple sclerosis patients and around 20 healthy controls.

On the study overall, not on this receptor specifically: TCR clonal expansion was highest in HAM/TSP patients and lowest in MS patients, with MS patients falling below even healthy controls. No identical CDR3 amino acid sequences were shared among expanded clones across subjects, suggesting private TCR-beta repertoires in all groups.

The clonotype was recovered from a male donor with HTLV-1-associated myelopathy (HAM/TSP). The sequenced material came from PBMCs. Recombination linked TRBV5-1 to TRBJ2-3; there is no confident call for the D gene. The DNA sequence follows: TGCGCCAGCAGCCCCTGGGATGCTCGGGGCACAGATACGCAGTATTTT. This gives the protein CASSPWDARGTDTQYF.